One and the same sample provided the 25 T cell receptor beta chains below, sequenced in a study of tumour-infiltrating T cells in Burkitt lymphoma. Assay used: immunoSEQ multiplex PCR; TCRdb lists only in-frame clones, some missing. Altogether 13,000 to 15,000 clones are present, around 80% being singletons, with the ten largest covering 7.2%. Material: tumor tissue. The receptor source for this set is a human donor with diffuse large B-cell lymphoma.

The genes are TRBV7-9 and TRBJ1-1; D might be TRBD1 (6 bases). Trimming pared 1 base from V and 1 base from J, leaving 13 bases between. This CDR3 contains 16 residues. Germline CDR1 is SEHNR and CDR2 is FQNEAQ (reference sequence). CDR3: CASSLGGGRANTEAFF. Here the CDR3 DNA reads TGTGCCAGCAGCTTAGGGGGGGGCAGGGCGAACACTGAAGCTTTCTTT.

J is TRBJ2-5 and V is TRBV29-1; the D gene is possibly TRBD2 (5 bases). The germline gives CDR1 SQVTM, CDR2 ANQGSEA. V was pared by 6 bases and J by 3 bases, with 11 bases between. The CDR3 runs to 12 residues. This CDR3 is CSVRAFEETQYF. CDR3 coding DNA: TGCAGCGTGCGGGCATTTGAAGAGACCCAGTACTTC.

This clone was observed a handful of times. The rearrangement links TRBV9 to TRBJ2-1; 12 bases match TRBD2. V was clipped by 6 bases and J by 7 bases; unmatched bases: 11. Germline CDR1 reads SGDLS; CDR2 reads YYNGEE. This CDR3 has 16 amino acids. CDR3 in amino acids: CASTDLAGGFWNEQFF. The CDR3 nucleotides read TGTGCCAGCACCGACCTAGCGGGAGGGTTTTGGAATGAGCAGTTCTTC. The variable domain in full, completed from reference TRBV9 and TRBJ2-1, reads DSGVTQTPKHLITATGQRVTLRCSPRSGDLSVYWYQQSLDQGLQFLIQYYNGEERAKGNILERFSAQQFPDLHSELNLSSLELGDSALYFCASTDLAGGFWNEQFFGPGTRLTVL.

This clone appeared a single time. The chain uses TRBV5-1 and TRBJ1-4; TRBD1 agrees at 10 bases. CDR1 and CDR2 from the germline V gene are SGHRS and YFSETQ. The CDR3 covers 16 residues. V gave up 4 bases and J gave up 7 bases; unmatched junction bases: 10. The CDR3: CASSPRTGGRTEKLFF. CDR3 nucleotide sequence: TGCGCCAGCAGCCCACGGACAGGGGGTAGGACTGAAAAACTGTTTTTT.

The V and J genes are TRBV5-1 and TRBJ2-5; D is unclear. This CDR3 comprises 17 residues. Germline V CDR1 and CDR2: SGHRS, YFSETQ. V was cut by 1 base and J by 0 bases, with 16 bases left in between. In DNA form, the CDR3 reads TGCGCCAGCAGCTTGCCCCTTTTAGCCGTGTACCAAGAGACCCAGTACTTC. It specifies CASSLPLLAVYQETQYF.

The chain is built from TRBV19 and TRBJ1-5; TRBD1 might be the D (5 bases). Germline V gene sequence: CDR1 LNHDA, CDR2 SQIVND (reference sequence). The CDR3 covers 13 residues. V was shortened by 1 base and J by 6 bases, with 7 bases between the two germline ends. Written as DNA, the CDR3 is TGTGCCAGTAGTATAGGGGGACCTCAGCCCCAGCATTTT. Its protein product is CASSIGGPQPQHF.

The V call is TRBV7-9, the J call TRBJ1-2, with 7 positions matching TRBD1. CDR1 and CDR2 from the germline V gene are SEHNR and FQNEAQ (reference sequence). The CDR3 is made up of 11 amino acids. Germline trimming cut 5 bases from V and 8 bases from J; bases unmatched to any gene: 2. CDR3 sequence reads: CASSDRVGYTF. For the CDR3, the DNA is TGTGCCAGCAGCGACAGGGTGGGCTACACCTTC.

CDR3 loop: CASSPGAMNTEAFF. In DNA, the CDR3 is TGCGCCAGCAGCCCAGGGGCGATGAACACTGAAGCTTTCTTT. The chain employs TRBV4-1 and TRBJ1-1, with a tentative D call TRBD1 (6 bases). Per the germline V gene, CDR1 is MGHRA and CDR2 is YSYEKL. With 4 bases removed from V and 0 bases from J, the gap between germline ends came to 9 bases. The CDR3 is made up of 14 amino acids.

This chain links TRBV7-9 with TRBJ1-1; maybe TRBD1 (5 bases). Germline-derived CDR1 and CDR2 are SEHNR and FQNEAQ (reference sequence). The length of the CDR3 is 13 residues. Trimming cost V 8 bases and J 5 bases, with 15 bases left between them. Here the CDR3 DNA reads TGTGCCAGCGGCCCTTTGGGGGGGACTGAAGCTTTCTTT. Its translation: CASGPLGGTEAFF.

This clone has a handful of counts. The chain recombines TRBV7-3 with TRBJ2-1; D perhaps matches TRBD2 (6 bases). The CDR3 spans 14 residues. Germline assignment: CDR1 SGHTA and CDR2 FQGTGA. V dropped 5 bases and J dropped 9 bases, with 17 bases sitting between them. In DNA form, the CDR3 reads TGTGCCAGCAGCCCGCGACTAGGACCGACTGAGCAGTTCTTC. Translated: CASSPRLGPTEQFF.

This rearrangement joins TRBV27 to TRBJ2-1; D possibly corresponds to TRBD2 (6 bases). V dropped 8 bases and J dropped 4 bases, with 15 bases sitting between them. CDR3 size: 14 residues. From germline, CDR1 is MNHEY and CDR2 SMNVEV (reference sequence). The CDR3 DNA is TGTGCCAGCGGCGCGGGACGGGCATACAATGAGCAGTTCTTC. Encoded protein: CASGAGRAYNEQFF.

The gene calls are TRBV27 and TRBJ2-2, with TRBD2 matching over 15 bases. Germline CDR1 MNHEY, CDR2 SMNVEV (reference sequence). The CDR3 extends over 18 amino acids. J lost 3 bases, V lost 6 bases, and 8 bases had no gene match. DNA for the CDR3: TGTGCCAGCAGATACGGACTAGCGGGAGGGTGGTACACCGGGGAGCTGTTTTTT. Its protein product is CASRYGLAGGWYTGELFF.

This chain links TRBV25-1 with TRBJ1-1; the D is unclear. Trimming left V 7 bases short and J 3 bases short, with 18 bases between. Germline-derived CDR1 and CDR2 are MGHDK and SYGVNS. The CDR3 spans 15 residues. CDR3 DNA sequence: TGTGCCAGCACCGAATACCGAATGCTGGACACTGAAGCTTTCTTT. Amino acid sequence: CASTEYRMLDTEAFF.

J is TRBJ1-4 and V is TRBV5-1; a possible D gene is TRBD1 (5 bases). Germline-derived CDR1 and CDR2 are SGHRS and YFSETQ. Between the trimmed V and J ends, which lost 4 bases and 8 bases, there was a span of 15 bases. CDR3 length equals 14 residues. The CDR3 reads CASSRPGAKEKLFF. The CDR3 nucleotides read TGCGCCAGCAGCCGTCCCGGGGCGAAGGAAAAACTGTTTTTT.

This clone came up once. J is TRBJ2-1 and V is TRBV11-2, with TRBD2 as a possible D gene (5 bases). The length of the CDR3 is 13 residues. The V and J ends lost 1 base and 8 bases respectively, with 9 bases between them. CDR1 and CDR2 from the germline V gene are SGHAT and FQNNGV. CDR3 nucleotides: TGTGCCAGCAGCTTAGGGGAGTGGGATGAGCAGTTCTTC. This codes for CASSLGEWDEQFF.

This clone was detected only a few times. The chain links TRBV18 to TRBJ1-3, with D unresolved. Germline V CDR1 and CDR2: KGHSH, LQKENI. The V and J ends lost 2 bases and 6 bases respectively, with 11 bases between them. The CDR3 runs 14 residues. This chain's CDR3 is CASSPFYDENTIYF. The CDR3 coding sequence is TGTGCCAGCTCACCATTTTATGATGAAAACACCATATATTTT.

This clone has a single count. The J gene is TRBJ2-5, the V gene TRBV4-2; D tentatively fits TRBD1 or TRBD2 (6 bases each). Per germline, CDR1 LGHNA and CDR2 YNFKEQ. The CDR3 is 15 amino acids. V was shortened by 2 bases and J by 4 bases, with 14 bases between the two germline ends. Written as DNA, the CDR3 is TGTGCCAGCAGCCAAAGGGGGGAGGCGTCAGAGACCCAGTACTTC. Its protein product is CASSQRGEASETQYF.

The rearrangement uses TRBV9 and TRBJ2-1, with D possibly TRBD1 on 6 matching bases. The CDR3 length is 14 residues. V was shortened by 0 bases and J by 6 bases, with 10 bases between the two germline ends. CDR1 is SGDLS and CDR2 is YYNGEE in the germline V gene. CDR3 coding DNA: TGTGCCAGCAGCGTAGTAGGGGGAGTCAATGAGCAGTTCTTC. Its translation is CASSVVGGVNEQFF. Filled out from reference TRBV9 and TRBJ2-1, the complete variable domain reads DSGVTQTPKHLITATGQRVTLRCSPRSGDLSVYWYQQSLDQGLQFLIQYYNGEERAKGNILERFSAQQFPDLHSELNLSSLELGDSALYFCASSVVGGVNEQFFGPGTRLTVL.

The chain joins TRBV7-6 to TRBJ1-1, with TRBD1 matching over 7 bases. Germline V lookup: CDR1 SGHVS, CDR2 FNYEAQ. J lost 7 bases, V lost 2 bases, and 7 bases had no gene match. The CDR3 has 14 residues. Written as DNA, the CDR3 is TGTGCCAGCAGCTTAACCGACAGGGTTCTTGAAGCTTTCTTT. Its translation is CASSLTDRVLEAFF.

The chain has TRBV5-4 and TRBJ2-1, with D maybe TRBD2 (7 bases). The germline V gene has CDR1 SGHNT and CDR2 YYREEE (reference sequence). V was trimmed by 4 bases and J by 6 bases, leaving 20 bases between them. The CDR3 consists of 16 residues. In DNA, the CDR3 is TGTGCCAGCAGCCCGGGGGGCCAGAGGACTTTCAATGAGCAGTTCTTC. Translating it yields CASSPGGQRTFNEQFF.

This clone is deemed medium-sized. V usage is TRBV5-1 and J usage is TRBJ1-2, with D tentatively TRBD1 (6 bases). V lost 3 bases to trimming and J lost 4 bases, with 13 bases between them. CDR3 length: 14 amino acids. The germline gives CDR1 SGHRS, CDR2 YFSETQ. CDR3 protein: CASSSGGAGYGYTF. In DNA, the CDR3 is TGCGCCAGCAGCTCCGGGGGGGCGGGCTATGGCTACACCTTC. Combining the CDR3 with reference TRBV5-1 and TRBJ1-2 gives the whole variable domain KAGVTQTPRYLIKTRGQQVTLSCSPISGHRSVSWYQQTPGQGLQFLFEYFSETQRNKGNFPGRFSGRQFSNSRSEMNVSTLELGDSALYLCASSSGGAGYGYTFGSGTRLTVV.

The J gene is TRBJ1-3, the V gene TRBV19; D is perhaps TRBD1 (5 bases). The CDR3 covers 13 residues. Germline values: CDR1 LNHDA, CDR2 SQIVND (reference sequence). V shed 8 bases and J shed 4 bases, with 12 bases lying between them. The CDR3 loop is CASSVGGGNTIYF. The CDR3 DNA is TGTGCCAGTTCTGTTGGGGGGGGAAACACCATATATTTT. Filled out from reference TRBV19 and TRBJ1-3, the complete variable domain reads DGGITQSPKYLFRKEGQNVTLSCEQNLNHDAMYWYRQDPGQGLRLIYYSQIVNDFQKGDIAEGYSVSREKKESFPLTVTSAQKNPTAFYLCASSVGGGNTIYFGEGSWLTVV.

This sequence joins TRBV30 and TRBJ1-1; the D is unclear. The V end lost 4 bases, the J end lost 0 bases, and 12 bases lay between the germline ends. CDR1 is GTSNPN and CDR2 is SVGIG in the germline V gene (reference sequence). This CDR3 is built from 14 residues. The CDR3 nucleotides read TGTGCCTGGACCCCGACGGCTCTGAACACTGAAGCTTTCTTT. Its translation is CAWTPTALNTEAFF.

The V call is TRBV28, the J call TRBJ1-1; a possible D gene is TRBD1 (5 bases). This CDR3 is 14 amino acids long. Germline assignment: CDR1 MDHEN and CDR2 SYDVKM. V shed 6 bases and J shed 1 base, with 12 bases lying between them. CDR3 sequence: CASSKGRANTEAFF. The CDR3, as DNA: TGTGCCAGCAGCAAGGGACGGGCGAACACTGAAGCTTTCTTT.

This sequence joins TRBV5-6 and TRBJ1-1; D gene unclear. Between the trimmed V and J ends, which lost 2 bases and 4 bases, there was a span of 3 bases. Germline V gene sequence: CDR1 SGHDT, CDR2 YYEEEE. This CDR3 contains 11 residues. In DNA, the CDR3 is TGTGCCAGCAGCTTAGGCACTGAAGCTTTCTTT. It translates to CASSLGTEAFF.